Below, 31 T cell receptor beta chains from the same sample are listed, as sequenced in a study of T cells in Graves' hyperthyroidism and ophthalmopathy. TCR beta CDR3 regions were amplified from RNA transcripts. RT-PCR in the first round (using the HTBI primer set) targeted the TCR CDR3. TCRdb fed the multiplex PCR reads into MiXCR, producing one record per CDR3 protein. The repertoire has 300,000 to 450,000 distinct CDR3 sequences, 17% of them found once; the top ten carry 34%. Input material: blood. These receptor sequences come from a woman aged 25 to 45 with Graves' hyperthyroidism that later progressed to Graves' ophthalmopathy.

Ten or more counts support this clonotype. Written as DNA, the CDR3 is TGTGCCAGCTTGAGACGGCTTATCCCCTATGGCTACACCTTC. Its translation: CASLRRLIPYGYTF. The chain has TRBV6-2 or TRBV6-3 and TRBJ1-2, with no clear D. This CDR3 is 14 amino acids long. Trimming stripped 8 bases from V and 4 bases from J, with 17 bases between. Germline loops: CDR1 MNHEY, CDR2 SVGEGT.

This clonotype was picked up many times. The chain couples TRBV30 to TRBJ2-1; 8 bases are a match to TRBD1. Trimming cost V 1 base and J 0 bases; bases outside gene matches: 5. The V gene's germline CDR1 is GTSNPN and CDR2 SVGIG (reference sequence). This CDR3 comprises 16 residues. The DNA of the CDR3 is TGTGCCTGGAGTGGGACGACAGGGGCCTCCTACAATGAGCAGTTCTTC. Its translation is CAWSGTTGASYNEQFF. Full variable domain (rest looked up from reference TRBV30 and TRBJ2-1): SQTIHQWPATLVQPVGSPLSLECTVEGTSNPNLYWYRQAAGRGLQLLFYSVGIGQISSEVPQNLSASRPQDRQFILSSKKLLLSDSGFYLCAWSGTTGASYNEQFFGPGTRLTVL.

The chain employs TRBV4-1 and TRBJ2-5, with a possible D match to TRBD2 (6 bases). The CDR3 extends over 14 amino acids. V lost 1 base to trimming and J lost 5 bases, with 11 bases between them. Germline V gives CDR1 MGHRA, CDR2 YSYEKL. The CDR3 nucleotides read TGCGCCAGCAGCCAAGGTCCTAGCGCGGAGACCCAGTACTTC. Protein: CASSQGPSAETQYF.

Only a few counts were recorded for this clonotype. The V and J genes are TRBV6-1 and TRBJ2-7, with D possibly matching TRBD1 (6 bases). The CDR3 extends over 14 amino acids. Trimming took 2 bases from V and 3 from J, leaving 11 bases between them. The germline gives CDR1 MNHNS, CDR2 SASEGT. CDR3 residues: CASSEIGQIYEQYF. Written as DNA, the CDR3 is TGTGCCAGCAGTGAAATTGGACAGATCTACGAGCAGTACTTC.

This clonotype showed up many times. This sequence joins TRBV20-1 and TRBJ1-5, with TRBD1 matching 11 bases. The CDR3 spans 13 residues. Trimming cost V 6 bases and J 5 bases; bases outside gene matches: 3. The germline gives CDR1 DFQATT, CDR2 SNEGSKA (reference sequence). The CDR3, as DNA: TGCAGTGCCCTGGGACAGGGGGATCAGCCCCAGCATTTT. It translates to CSALGQGDQPQHF.

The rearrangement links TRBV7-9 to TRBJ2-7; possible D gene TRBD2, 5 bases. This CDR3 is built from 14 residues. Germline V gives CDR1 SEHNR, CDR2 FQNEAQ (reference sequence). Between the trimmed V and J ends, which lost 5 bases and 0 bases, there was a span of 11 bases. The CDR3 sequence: CASSPKSGSYEQYF. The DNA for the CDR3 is TGTGCCAGCAGCCCAAAAAGCGGCTCCTACGAGCAGTACTTC.

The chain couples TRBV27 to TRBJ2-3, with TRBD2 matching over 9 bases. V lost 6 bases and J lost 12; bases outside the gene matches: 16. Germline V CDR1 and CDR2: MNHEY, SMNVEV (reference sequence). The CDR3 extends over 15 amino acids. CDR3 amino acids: CASRTLAGVARSQYF. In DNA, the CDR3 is TGTGCCAGCAGAACATTAGCGGGAGTAGCCAGAAGCCAGTATTTT.

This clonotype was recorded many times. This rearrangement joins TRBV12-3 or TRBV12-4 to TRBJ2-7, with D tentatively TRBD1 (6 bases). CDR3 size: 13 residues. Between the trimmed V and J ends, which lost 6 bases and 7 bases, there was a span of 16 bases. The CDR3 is CASSTTGLGEQYF. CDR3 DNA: TGTGCCAGCAGCACCACAGGGCTCGGGGAGCAGTACTTC.

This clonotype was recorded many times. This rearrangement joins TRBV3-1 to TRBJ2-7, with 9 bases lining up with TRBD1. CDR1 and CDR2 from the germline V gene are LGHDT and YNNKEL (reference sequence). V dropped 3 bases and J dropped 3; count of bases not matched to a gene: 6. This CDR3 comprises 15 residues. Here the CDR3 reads CASSQRGTGFYEQYF. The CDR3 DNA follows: TGTGCCAGCAGCCAGAGGGGGACAGGGTTCTACGAGCAGTACTTC.

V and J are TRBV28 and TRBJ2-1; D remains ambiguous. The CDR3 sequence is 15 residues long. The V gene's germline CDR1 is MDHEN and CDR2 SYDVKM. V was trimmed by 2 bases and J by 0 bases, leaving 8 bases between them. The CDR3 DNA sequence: TGTGCCAGCAGTTTAGTCCCCGTCTCCTACAATGAGCAGTTCTTC. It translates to CASSLVPVSYNEQFF. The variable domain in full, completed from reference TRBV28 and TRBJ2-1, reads DVKVTQSSRYLVKRTGEKVFLECVQDMDHENMFWYRQDPGLGLRLIYFSYDVKMKEKGDIPEGYSVSREKKERFSLILESASTNQTSMYLCASSLVPVSYNEQFFGPGTRLTVL.

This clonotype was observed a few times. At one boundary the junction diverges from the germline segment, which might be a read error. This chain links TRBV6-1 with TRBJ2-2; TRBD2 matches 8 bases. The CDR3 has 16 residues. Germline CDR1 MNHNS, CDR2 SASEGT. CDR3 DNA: TGTGCCGGCAGTGGCGGGGGGCGGGTTAACACCGGGGAGCTGTTTTTT. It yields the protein CAGSGGGRVNTGELFF.

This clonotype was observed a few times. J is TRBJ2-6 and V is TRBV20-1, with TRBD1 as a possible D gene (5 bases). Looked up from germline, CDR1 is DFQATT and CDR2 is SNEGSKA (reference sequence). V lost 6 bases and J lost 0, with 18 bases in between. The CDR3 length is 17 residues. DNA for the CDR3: TGCAGTGCCAGTACAGGACCTACCGTCTCTGGGGCCAACGTCCTGACTTTC. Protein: CSASTGPTVSGANVLTF.

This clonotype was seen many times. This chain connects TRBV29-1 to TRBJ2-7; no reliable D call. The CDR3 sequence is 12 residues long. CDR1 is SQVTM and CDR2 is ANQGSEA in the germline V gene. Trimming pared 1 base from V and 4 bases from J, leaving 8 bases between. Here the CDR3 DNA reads TGCAGCGTTGAAGGCGGACCTTACGAGCAGTACTTC. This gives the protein CSVEGGPYEQYF.

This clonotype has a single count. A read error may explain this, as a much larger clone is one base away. The CDR3 loop reads CSAGPAGGAAYEQFF. The CDR3 bases are TGCAGTGCTGGTCCCGCAGGGGGCGCCGCTTATGAGCAGTTCTTC. The V gene is TRBV20-1, the J gene TRBJ2-1; 8 bases agree with TRBD1. This CDR3 spans 15 amino acids. With V trimmed by 5 bases and J by 8 bases, 14 bases remained unmatched. CDR1 DFQATT and CDR2 SNEGSKA come from the germline V gene (reference sequence).

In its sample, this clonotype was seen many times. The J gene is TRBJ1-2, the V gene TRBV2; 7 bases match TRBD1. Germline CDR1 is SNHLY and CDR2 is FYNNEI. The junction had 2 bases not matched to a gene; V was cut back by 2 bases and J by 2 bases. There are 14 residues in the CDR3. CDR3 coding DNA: TGTGCCAGCAGTGAACGGGGACAGAACTATGGCTACACCTTC. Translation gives CASSERGQNYGYTF.

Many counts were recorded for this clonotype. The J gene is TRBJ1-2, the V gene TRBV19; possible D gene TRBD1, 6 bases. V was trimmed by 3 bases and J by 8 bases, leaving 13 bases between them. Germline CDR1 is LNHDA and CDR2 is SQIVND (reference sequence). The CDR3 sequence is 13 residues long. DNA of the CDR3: TGTGCCAGTAGTATTACAGGGACGGGAGGCTACACCTTC. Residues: CASSITGTGGYTF.

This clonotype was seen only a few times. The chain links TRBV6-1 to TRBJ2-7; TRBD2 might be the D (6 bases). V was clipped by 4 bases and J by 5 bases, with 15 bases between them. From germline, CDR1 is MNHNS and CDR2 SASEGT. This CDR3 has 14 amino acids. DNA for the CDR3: TGTGCCAGCAGTGTTTTGTCGGGGGTCCACGAGCAGTACTTC. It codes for CASSVLSGVHEQYF.

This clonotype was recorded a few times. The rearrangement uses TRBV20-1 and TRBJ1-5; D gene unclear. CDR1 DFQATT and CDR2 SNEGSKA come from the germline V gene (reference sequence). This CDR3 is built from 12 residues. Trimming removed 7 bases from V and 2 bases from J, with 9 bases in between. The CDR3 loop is CSGLRGNQPQHF. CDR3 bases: TGCAGTGGACTACGTGGCAATCAGCCCCAGCATTTT.

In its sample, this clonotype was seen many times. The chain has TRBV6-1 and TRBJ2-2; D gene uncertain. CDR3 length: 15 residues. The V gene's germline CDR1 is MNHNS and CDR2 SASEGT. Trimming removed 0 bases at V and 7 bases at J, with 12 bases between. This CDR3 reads CASSEALEPLGELFF. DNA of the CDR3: TGTGCCAGCAGTGAAGCATTAGAGCCACTCGGGGAGCTGTTTTTT.

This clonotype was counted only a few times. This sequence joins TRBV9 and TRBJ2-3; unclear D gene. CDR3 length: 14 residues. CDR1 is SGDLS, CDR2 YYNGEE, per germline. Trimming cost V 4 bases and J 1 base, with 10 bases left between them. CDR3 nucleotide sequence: TGTGCCAGCAGCCGTTCTGGGGGCACAGATACGCAGTATTTT. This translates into CASSRSGGTDTQYF.

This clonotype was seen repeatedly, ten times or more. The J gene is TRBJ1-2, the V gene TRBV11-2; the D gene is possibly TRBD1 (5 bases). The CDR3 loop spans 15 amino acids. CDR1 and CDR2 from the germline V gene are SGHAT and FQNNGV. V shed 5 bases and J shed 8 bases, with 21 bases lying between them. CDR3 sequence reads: CASSGMGEYDKGYTF. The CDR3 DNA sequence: TGTGCCAGCAGCGGAATGGGGGAGTATGATAAAGGCTACACCTTC.

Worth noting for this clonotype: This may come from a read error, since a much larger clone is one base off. The CDR3 region has the DNA TGTGCCAGCAGTCCTAATCGAGAGACCCAGTACTTC. Encoded protein: CASSPNRETQYF. The V call is TRBV28, the J call TRBJ2-5; D unresolved. Deletions cut 5 bases from V and 4 bases from J, with 8 bases between. The germline gives CDR1 MDHEN, CDR2 SYDVKM. The CDR3 sequence is 12 residues long.

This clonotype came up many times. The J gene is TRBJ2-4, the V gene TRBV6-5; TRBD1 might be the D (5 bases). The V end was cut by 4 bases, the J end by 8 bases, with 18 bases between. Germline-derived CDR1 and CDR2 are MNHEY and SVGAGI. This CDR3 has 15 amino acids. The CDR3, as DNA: TGTGCCAGCAGTTCCACAGCAGGGCTCCAGGACATTCAGTACTTC. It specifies CASSSTAGLQDIQYF.

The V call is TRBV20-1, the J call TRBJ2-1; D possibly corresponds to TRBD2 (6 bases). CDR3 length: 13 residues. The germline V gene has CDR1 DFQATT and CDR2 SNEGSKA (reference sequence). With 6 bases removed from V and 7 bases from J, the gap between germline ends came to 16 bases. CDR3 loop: CSAETLGRNEQFF. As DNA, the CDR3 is TGCAGTGCCGAAACCCTGGGGAGGAATGAGCAGTTCTTC.

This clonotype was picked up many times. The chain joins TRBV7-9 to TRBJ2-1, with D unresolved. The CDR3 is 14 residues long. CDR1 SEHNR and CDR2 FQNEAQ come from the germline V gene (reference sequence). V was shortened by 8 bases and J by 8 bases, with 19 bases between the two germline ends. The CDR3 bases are TGTGCCAGCCCCATGATCCCGGATGGACATGAGCAGTTCTTC. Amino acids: CASPMIPDGHEQFF.

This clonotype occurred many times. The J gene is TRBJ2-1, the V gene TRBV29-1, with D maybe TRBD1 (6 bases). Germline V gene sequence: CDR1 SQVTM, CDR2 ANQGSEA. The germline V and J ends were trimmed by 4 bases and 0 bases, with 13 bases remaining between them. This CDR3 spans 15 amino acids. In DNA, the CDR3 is TGCAGCGTTGGAACTCAGGGGAGCTCCTACAATGAGCAGTTCTTC. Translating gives CSVGTQGSSYNEQFF.

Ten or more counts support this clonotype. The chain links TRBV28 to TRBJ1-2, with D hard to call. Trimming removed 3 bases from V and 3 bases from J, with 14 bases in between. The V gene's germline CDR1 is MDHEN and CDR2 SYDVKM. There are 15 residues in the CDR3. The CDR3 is CASSLGHEVYYGYTF. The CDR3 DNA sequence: TGTGCCAGCAGTTTGGGTCACGAGGTATACTATGGCTACACCTTC.

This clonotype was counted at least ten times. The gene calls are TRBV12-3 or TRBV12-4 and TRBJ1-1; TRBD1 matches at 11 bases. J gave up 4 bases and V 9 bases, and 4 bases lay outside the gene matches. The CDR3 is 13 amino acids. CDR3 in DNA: TGTGCCAGTGGGACAGGGGGAACCACTGAAGCTTTCTTT. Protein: CASGTGGTTEAFF.

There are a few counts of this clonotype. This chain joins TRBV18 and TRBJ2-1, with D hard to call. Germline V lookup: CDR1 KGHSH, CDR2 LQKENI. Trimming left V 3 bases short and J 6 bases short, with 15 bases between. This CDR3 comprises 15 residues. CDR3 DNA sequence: TGTGCCAGCTCACCGAGTCAGAATGGCGGCAATGAGCAGTTCTTC. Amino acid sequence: CASSPSQNGGNEQFF. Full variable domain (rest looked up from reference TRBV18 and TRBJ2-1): NAGVMQNPRHLVRRRGQEARLRCSPMKGHSHVYWYRQLPEEGLKFMVYLQKENIIDESGMPKERFSAEFPKEGPSILRIQQVVRGDSAAYFCASSPSQNGGNEQFFGPGTRLTVL.

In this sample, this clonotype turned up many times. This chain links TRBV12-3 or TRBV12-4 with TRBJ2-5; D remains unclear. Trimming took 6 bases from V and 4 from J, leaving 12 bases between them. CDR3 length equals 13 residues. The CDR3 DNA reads TGTGCCAGCAGACCCGTTGGTAGAGAGACCCAGTACTTC. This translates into CASRPVGRETQYF.

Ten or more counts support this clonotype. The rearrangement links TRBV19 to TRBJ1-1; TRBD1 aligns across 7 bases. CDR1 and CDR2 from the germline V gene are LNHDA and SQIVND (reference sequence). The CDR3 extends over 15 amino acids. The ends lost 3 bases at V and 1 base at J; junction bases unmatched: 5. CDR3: CASSMEGAGNTEAFF. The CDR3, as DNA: TGTGCCAGTAGTATGGAGGGGGCCGGGAACACTGAAGCTTTCTTT.